This T cell receptor (beta chain) was recovered during a study of T-cell reconstitution after alpha-beta-depleted transplantation in children. The CDR3 covers 13 residues. Trimming removed 4 bases from V and 1 base from J, with 7 bases in between. This clonotype was seen ten or more times. Construction of the TCRbeta library involved unique molecular identifiers. TCRdb re-derived calls from the PCR reads in MiXCR, one entry per CDR3 protein. Of some 400,000 distinct CDR3 sequences in the sample, about a fifth are singletons; the top ten hold around 3.9%. This chain uses TRBV12-3 or TRBV12-4 with TRBJ1-1; D gene unclear. The sample in question was PBMCs from the stem cell graft donor, obtained from the stem cell graft. This receptor was identified in a human donor who donated a stem cell graft to a child with acute myeloid leukemia. Written as DNA, the CDR3 is TGTGCCAGCAGTTCCACAGCGAACACTGAAGCTTTCTTT. Its translation is CASSSTANTEAFF.